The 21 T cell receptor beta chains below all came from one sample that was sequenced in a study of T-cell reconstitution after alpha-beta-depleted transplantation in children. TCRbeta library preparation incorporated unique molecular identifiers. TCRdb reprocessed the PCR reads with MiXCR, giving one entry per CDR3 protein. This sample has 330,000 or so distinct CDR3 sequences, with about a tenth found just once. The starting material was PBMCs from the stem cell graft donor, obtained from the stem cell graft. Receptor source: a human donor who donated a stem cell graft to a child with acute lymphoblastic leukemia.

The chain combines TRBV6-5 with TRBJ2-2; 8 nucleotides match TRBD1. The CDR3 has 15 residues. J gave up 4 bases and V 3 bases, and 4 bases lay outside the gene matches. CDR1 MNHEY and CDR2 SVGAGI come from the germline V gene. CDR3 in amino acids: CASSYQGAFTGELFF. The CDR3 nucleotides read TGTGCCAGCAGTTATCAGGGGGCTTTCACCGGGGAGCTGTTTTTT.

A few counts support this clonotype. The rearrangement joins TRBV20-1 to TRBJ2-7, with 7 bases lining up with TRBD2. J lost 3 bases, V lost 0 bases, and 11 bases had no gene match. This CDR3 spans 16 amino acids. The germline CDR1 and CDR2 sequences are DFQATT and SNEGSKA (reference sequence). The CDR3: CSARDLATSAYYEQYF. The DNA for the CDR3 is TGCAGTGCTAGAGATTTAGCCACTAGCGCTTACTACGAGCAGTACTTC.

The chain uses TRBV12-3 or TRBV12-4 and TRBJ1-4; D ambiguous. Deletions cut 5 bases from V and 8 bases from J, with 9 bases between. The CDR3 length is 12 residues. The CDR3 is CASSPDVEKLFF. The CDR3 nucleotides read TGTGCCAGCAGTCCGGATGTCGAAAAACTGTTTTTT.

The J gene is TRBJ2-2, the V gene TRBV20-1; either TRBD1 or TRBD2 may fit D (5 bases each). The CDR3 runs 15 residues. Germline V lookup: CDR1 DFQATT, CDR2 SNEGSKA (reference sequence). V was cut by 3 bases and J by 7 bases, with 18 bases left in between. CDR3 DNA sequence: TGCAGTGCTAGGCGCCGGGGCCCGGTGGACGGGGAGCTGTTTTTT. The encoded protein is CSARRRGPVDGELFF.

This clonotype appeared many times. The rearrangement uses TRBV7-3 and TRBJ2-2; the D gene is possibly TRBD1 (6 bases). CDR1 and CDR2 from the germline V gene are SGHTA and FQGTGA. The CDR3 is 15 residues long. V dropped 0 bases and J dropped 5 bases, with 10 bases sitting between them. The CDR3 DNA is TGTGCCAGCAGCTTAACGGGACATCATACCGGGGAGCTGTTTTTT. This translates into CASSLTGHHTGELFF.

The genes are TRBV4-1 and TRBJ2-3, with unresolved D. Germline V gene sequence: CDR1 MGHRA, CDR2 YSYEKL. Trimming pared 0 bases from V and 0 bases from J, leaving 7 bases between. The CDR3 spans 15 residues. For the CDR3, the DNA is TGCGCCAGCAGCCAAGATCCGCTCAGCACAGATACGCAGTATTTT. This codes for CASSQDPLSTDTQYF.

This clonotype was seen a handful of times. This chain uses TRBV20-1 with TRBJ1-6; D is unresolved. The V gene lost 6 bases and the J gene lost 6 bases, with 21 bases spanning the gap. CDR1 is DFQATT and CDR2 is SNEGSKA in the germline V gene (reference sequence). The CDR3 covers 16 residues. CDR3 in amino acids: CSARVARFYANSPLHF. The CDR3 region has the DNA TGCAGTGCGAGGGTCGCCCGGTTTTACGCTAATTCACCCCTCCACTTT.

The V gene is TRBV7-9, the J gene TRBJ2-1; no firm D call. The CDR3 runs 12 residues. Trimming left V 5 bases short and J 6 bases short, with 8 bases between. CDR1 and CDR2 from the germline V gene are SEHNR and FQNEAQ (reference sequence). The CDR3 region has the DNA TGTGCCAGCAGCCTCCTCGTCAATGAGCAGTTCTTC. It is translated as CASSLLVNEQFF.

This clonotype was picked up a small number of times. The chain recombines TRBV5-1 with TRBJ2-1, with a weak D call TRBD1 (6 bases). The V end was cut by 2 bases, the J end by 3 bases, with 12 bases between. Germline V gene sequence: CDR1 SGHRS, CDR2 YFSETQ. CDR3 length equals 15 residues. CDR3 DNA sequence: TGCGCCAGCAGCTTACAGGGATTTGACTACAATGAGCAGTTCTTC. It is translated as CASSLQGFDYNEQFF.

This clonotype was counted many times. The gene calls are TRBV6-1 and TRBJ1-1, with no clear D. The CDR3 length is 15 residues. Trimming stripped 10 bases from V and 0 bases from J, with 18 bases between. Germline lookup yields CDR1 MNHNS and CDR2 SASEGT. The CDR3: CATHSPGSMNTEAFF. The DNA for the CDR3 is TGTGCCACACACAGCCCAGGATCCATGAACACTGAAGCTTTCTTT.

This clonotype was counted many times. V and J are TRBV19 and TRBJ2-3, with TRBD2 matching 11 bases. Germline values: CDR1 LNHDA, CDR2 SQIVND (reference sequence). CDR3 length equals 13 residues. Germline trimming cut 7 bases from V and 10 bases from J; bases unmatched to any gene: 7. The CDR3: CASNPGLAAAQYF. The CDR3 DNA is TGTGCCAGTAACCCGGGACTAGCGGCTGCGCAGTATTTT.

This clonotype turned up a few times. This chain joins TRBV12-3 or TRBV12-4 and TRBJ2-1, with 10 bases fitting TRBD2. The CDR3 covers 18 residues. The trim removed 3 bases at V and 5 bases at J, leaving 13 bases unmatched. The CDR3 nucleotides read TGTGCCAGCAGTTTCCACGCCCCCGGGACTAGCGCGAACAATGAGCAGTTCTTC. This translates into CASSFHAPGTSANNEQFF.

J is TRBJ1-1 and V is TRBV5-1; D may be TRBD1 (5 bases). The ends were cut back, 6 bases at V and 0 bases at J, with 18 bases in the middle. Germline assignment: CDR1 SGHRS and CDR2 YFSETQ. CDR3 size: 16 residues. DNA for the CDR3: TGCGCCAGCACCGAATCCACGACAGCCATGAACACTGAAGCTTTCTTT. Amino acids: CASTESTTAMNTEAFF.

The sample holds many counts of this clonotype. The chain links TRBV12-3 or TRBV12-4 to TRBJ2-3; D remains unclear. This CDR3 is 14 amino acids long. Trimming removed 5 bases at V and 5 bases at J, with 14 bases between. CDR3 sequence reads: CASSDNEAGDTQYF. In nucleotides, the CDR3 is TGTGCCAGCAGTGATAATGAGGCTGGAGATACGCAGTATTTT.

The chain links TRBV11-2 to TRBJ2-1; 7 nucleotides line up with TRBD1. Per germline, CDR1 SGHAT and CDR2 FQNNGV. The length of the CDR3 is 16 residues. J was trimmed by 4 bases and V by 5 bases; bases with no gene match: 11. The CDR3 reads CASSPRDSEQYNEQFF. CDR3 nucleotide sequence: TGTGCCAGCAGCCCCCGGGACAGCGAACAATACAATGAGCAGTTCTTC.

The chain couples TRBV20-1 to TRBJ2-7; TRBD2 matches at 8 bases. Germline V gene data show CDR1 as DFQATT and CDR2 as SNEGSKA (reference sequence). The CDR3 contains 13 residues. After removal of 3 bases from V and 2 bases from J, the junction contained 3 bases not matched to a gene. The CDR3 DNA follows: TGCAGTGCTAGGACTAGCGCAGCCTACGAGCAGTACTTC. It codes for CSARTSAAYEQYF.

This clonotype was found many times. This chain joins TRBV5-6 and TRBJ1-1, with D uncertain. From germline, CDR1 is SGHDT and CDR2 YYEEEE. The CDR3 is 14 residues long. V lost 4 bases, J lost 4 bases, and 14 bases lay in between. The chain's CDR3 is CASSPLYEGTEAFF. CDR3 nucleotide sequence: TGTGCCAGCAGCCCATTATATGAGGGCACTGAAGCTTTCTTT.

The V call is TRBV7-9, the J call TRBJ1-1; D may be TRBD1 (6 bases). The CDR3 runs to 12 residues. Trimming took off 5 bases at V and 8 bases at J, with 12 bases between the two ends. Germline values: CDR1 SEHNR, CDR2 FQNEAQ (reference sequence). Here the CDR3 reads CASSQGRGEAFF. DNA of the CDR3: TGTGCCAGCAGCCAGGGCAGGGGCGAAGCTTTCTTT.

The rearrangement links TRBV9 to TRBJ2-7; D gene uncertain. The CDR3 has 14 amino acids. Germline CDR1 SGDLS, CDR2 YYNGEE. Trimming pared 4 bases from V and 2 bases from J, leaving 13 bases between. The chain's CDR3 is CASSPLPSPYEQYF. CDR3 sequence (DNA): TGTGCCAGCAGCCCTCTCCCCAGTCCCTACGAGCAGTACTTC.

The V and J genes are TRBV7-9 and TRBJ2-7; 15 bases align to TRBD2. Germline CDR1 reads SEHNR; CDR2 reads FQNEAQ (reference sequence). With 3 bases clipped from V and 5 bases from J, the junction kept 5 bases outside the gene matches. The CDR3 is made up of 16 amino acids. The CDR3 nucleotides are TGTGCCAGCAGCTTGGCCGGACTAGCGGGAGGGAACGAGCAGTACTTC. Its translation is CASSLAGLAGGNEQYF.

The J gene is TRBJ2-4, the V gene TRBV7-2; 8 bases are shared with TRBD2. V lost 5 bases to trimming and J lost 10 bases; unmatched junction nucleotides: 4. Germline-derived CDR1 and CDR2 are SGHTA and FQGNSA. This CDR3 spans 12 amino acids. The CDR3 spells CASSLTGGIQYF. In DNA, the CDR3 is TGTGCCAGCAGCCTTACGGGAGGGATTCAGTACTTC.